These T cell receptor beta chains were read from a single sample in a study of blood T cells in healthy people across ages. TCRdb passed the 5' RACE reads through MiXCR, listing each CDR3 protein once. Of about 1.8 million distinct CDR3 sequences listed, just under 50% are singletons. The source material was blood. These receptors were collected from a woman aged 40-49 years in good health. Both conserved end residues are part of each CDR3. D genes are given only for firm matches. Not all rows give a size; the values are once, few, many and, for expanded clones, a class.

cdr3_nt cdr3_aa cdr3_length j_call d_call v_call clone_size
TGTGCCATGTCTTCGGGAGGCCACTACACCTTC CAMSSGGHYTF 11 TRBJ1-2 - TRBV28 few
TGTGCCAGCAGCCTCCAGGGTTTCACCTACGAGCAGTACTTC CASSLQGFTYEQYF 14 TRBJ2-7 - TRBV7-2 -
TGTGCCAGCAGCCACAGGGGGCTGGACGAGCAGTACTTC CASSHRGLDEQYF 13 TRBJ2-7 TRBD1 TRBV5-4 -
TGTGCCACCAGTGATGGGGGTCTAGCGGGGGAGATCACAGATACGCAGTATTTT CATSDGGLAGEITDTQYF 18 TRBJ2-3 TRBD2 TRBV24-1 -
TGTGCCAGCTCACAGGAGGGCTCCTATAATTCACCCCTCCACTTT CASSQEGSYNSPLHF 15 TRBJ1-6 - TRBV18 once
TGCGCCAGCAGCTCGCTCCCGGCAGGAACCACTGAAGCTTTCTTT CASSSLPAGTTEAFF 15 TRBJ1-1 - TRBV5-1 -
TGTGCCAGCAGCTTACTAGGGACTAGCGGGGGGTACAATGAGCAGTTCTTC CASSLLGTSGGYNEQFF 17 TRBJ2-1 TRBD2 TRBV7-9 -
TGCAGTGCTAAACTAGCGAGAGACACAGATACGCAGTATTTT CSAKLARDTDTQYF 14 TRBJ2-3 TRBD2 TRBV20-1 few
TGTGCCAGCAACCAGGCGGGGTGGGCAGATACGCAGTATTTT CASNQAGWADTQYF 14 TRBJ2-3 - TRBV28 -
TGCGCCAGCAGCCCCTCGGGGCGGACAGATACGCAGTATTTT CASSPSGRTDTQYF 14 TRBJ2-3 - TRBV4-3 many
TGTGCCATCAGTCCAGCGGGGGGGCTATACAATGAGCAGTACTTC CAISPAGGLYNEQYF 15 TRBJ2-7 TRBD2 TRBV10-3 -
TGTGCCAGCACAAACCGACAGGGGGAGATTAATTCACCCCTCCACTTT CASTNRQGEINSPLHF 16 TRBJ1-6 TRBD1 TRBV7-2 few
TGCAGTGCCGGAACAGGTCAGGCTAACTATGGCTACACCTTC CSAGTGQANYGYTF 14 TRBJ1-2 - TRBV20-1 once
TGCAGCGTGAGGGATCCGGGACAGGTGGGTCGATTGGATGGCTACACCTTC CSVRDPGQVGRLDGYTF 17 TRBJ1-2 TRBD1 TRBV29-1 -
TGCAGTGCTACCATGGGCTCTCAGTCGGGGATGGGGGTTCAGTACTTC CSATMGSQSGMGVQYF 16 TRBJ2-5 - TRBV20-1 -
TGTGCCAGCAGCCCCTATCCAGCAGATACGCAGTATTTT CASSPYPADTQYF 13 TRBJ2-3 - TRBV7-9 -
TGTGCCAGCAGTCGAGACAGTCGCTCCTATAATTCACCCCTCCACTTT CASSRDSRSYNSPLHF 16 TRBJ1-6 - TRBV6-5 -
TGCGCCAGCAGCCAAGGGGGGGTCCTCCGTGCATACAATGAGCAGTTCTTC CASSQGGVLRAYNEQFF 17 TRBJ2-1 - TRBV4-3 few
TGCGCCAGCAGCTATCGGGACACGAAGCCTTGGAGCTACACCTTC CASSYRDTKPWSYTF 15 TRBJ1-2 - TRBV5-1 -
TGTGCCAGCAGCTTAGTTTACAAAAACTACGAGCAGTACTTC CASSLVYKNYEQYF 14 TRBJ2-7 - TRBV11-2 -
TGTGCCAGCAGCCGGACAGTGGAAGAGCAGTACTTC CASSRTVEEQYF 12 TRBJ2-7 - TRBV3-1 many
TGTGCCAGCAGAAGGGACAGAGAGAATGGCTACACCTTC CASRRDRENGYTF 13 TRBJ1-2 TRBD1 TRBV6-6 many
TGCAGTGCTAGAGAGGCCAGGGGACATTCACCCCTCCACTTT CSAREARGHSPLHF 14 TRBJ1-6 - TRBV20-1 -
TGCGCCAGCAGCCAAATGGGAGCGGGGCGCCGGGATGAGCAGTTCTTC CASSQMGAGRRDEQFF 16 TRBJ2-1 TRBD2 TRBV4-1 -
TGTGCCAGCAGCCCTGAGGGACACAACTATGGCTACACCTTC CASSPEGHNYGYTF 14 TRBJ1-2 - TRBV6-5 many
TGTGCCAGCAGTTACTCGGACAGGGGGCGAGAGACCCAGTACTTC CASSYSDRGRETQYF 15 TRBJ2-5 TRBD1 TRBV6-6 few
TGTGCCAGCAGTTTAGGGCAGGTAGCTGAAAAACTGTTTTTT CASSLGQVAEKLFF 14 TRBJ1-4 - TRBV28 -
TGTGCCAGCAGTCCTGCAGGGTTTCTATACGAGCAGTACTTC CASSPAGFLYEQYF 14 TRBJ2-7 - TRBV28 -
TGCGCCAGCAGCCAAGATCAGGAAAGGACCCAGTACTTC CASSQDQERTQYF 13 TRBJ2-5 - TRBV4-3 few
TGTGCCAGCAGCTGGACCGGGACTAGCGGGGGCACAGATACGCAGTATTTT CASSWTGTSGGTDTQYF 17 TRBJ2-3 TRBD2 TRBV7-3 few
TGTGCCAGCAGCCCTCCCCCGACAGCGCAAGAGACCCAGTACTTC CASSPPPTAQETQYF 15 TRBJ2-5 - TRBV12-3/TRBV12-4 few
TGTGCCAGCAGCCAAGGACGACAGGAAAAGGTTGGCTACACCTTC CASSQGRQEKVGYTF 15 TRBJ1-2 - TRBV4-2 -
TGTGCCAGCAGCTCGGACAGCCCAGATACGCAGTATTTT CASSSDSPDTQYF 13 TRBJ2-3 - TRBV6-6 few
TGTGCCAGCAGTTACTCGAGACCCCCGTCGCGTAGGCAACCCCAAGAGACCCAGTACTTC CASSYSRPPSRRQPQETQYF 20 TRBJ2-5 - TRBV6-7 -
TGTGCCAGCAGCCAAGTGATGACAGACGCAGCTTTCTTT CASSQVMTDAAFF 13 TRBJ1-1 - TRBV3-1 -
TGTGCCAGCAGTTATTCCGGGACACCGGTGAGAGGCTACACCTTC CASSYSGTPVRGYTF 15 TRBJ1-2 - TRBV6-5 -
TGTGCCAGCAGCTTAGTTGTGGGACCGCAGTATTTT CASSLVVGPQYF 12 TRBJ2-3 - TRBV7-2 few
TGTGCCATCAGCCTTGGGACTAGCAACTCCTACGAGCAGTACTTC CAISLGTSNSYEQYF 15 TRBJ2-7 TRBD2 TRBV10-3 -
TGTGCCAGCAGCCAAGAGTGGGGCGGGGGTAAAGAGACCCAGTACTTC CASSQEWGGGKETQYF 16 TRBJ2-5 TRBD2 TRBV4-2 -
TGTGCCAGCAGCTTAGATCAGGGGGGGACGCAGTATTTT CASSLDQGGTQYF 13 TRBJ2-3 - TRBV11-2 -
TGCGCCAGCAGCCAATCGCGACAGGGCGATCAGCCCCAGCATTTT CASSQSRQGDQPQHF 15 TRBJ1-5 TRBD1 TRBV4-1 few
TGTGCCAGCAGCCGACCCCGACAGATTAAGTACCAAGAGACCCAGTACTTC CASSRPRQIKYQETQYF 17 TRBJ2-5 - TRBV14 few
TGCGCCAGCAGCCAGGGGGTTGCGAACACCGGGGAGCTGTTTTTT CASSQGVANTGELFF 15 TRBJ2-2 - TRBV4-3 -
TGTGCCAGCAGCCAACCGGGCAGCCGAGTCTATGGCTACACCTTC CASSQPGSRVYGYTF 15 TRBJ1-2 - TRBV4-2 -
TGCGCCAGCAGCCAAGATCAGCGGACCATTACAGATACGCAGTATTTT CASSQDQRTITDTQYF 16 TRBJ2-3 - TRBV4-3 few
TGTGCCAGCAGCAGACAGGGGGCGAGGGCAGATACGCAGTATTTT CASSRQGARADTQYF 15 TRBJ2-3 TRBD1 TRBV7-2 -
TGCAGCGCTGCGAACGGGGGCGGCAATGAGCAGTACTTC CSAANGGGNEQYF 13 TRBJ2-7 - TRBV29-1 once
TGTGCCAGCAGTTTGAGTAGACGGGATACAGATACGCAGTATTTT CASSLSRRDTDTQYF 15 TRBJ2-3 - TRBV12-3/TRBV12-4 -
TGTGCCATCGGTCGGGAGCCTCCTGAGGTGGAGACCCAGTTCTTC CAIGREPPEVETQFF 15 TRBJ2-1 - TRBV15 -
TGTGCCAGCAGCAAAGAGGGTTATAGGGTGTCTGGCTACACCTTC CASSKEGYRVSGYTF 15 TRBJ1-2 - TRBV21-1 few
TGCAGCGGAACTCACCCCTCAAACATTCAGTACTTC CSGTHPSNIQYF 12 TRBJ2-4 - TRBV20-1 few
TGTGCCACCAGTGGGACCGGGACTAGCGTACGAGAGTTCAATGAGCAGTTCTTC CATSGTGTSVREFNEQFF 18 TRBJ2-1 TRBD2 TRBV24-1 few
TGCAGTCAGGGGGGTCCCAATGAGCAGTTCTTC CSQGGPNEQFF 11 TRBJ2-1 - TRBV20-1 once
TGTGCCAGCAGCTTTAGGACAAATGGCTACACCTTC CASSFRTNGYTF 12 TRBJ1-2 - TRBV7-2 -
TGCGCCAGCAGACGAACCCCCGGGACTAGCAGGGAGACCCAGTACTTC CASRRTPGTSRETQYF 16 TRBJ2-5 TRBD2 TRBV5-1 few